The sequence of this T cell receptor beta chain was determined in a study of prognosis after radiotherapy for stage I lung cancer (dated by TCRdb to the early 2020s). Background on the whole study: Between April 2018 and early 2019, fewer than 20 patients with stage I NSCLC were enrolled in Nanjing, China. There were 13 to 15 patients with newly diagnosed primary stage I lung tumors and five patients with oligometastatic NSCLC after surgical resection of the primary tumor. Every patient was deemed medically inoperable, about a dozen because of comorbidities and more than five because they refused surgery. The cohort comprised 13 men and six or seven women with a median age of nearly 75 years, ranging from 53 to 84 years. On tumor histology, twelve patients had adenocarcinoma and several had squamous cell carcinoma. SBRT was given in 3 to 5 fractions with a biologically effective dose of at least 100 Gy, using image-guided IMRT or VMAT. SBRT was not combined with any concurrent therapy in any patient. About 20% of the 19 patients developed distant metastases after SBRT, at a median of roughly seven months; the other 15 showed no significant progression. Peripheral blood TCR beta repertoires were profiled in stage I NSCLC patients before and after stereotactic body radiotherapy, and the study then linked these repertoires to distant failure. A total of around 40 blood samples from roughly 20 patients were sequenced, with one sample obtained before and one obtained after SBRT for each patient. Overall study results and their limits: Post-SBRT Shannon entropy and its change from baseline were lower in patients who developed distant metastases; baseline Shannon entropy was not associated with metastases. TRBV and TRBJ usage frequencies reportedly differed by metastasis status, in two V genes at baseline and in several V and two J genes after SBRT. After SBRT, the number of unique TCR clones decreased (median roughly 9,500 before versus 6,500 to 7,000 after; Wilcoxon paired P=0.011). No determination of tumor specificity was made for expanded TCR clones. The small cohort and short follow-up limited the study, so independent validation of the findings is needed. All reported P values were unadjusted for multiple comparisons.

This clonotype occurred many times. Its antigen target is currently unknown. Nothing much larger sits one base from this clone, and base qualities are not available. From the germline V gene, CDR1 is MNHEY and CDR2 is SVGAGI. After removal of 0 bases from V and 4 bases from J, the junction retains 1 base not matched to a gene. Its CDR3 holds 15 amino acids, cysteine through phenylalanine. Of all the DNA, just the CDR3 is kept, 45 bases in frame from base 1. A history of other malignancies or of prior chemotherapy or radiotherapy was absent in all patients, and node-negative disease was shown on CT and PET/CT in all patients. At each of the two time points, around 5.9 milliliters of peripheral venous blood were collected into EDTA tubes. PBMCs were isolated by Ficoll-Paque Plus density-gradient centrifugation. Right after collection, samples were placed at -80 degrees C and kept there until analysis.

Two rounds of multiplex PCR were used to amplify the TCR beta CDR3 region from genomic DNA. In the first PCR round, primers specific to each TRBV and TRBJ gene were used, and the primer sequences were filed in Chinese patent CN105087789A. The second PCR round used universal primers. The Roche High Pure PCR Template Preparation Kit was used to extract genomic DNA from frozen PBMCs. An Illumina HiSeq 3000 was used to sequence the libraries paired-end with 151 bp reads. Turning to the authors' computational methods: Raw reads lacking the multiplex PCR primer sequences were removed with CutAdapt. PEAR was used to merge high-quality paired reads into contigs. By alignment to reference sequences, MiXCR assigned TRB V, D and J gene segments to each contig. CDR3 sequences were clustered by base quality and sequence similarity to remove sequencing errors. Diversity was measured as Shannon entropy normalized by the natural log of productive TCR sequence number. One minus Shannon entropy divided by the natural log of the number of unique clonotypes was used as the definition of clonality. The Youden index of ROC curves was used to select progression-free survival cut-offs for repertoire metrics, and analyses were performed in R 3.5.3. Using fastp at Q25 and MiXCR, TCRdb reprocessed the public reads and kept productive beta chains. CDR3 protein duplicates are merged, each entry listing the most common genes and DNA. What appears here as the V and J calls and clone size reflects TCRdb's work, not the paper's. The sample contains fewer than 25,000 distinct CDR3 sequences, around 36% of them found a single time. Together, the top ten hold 62% of the sample.

The source material was PBMCs, sampled before or after stereotactic body radiation therapy (not recorded which). This TCR derives from a donor aged 50 or older with non-small cell lung cancer. This receptor chain uses TRBV6-5 and TRBJ2-5, and TRBD1 aligns with 11 junction nucleotides. The sequenced DNA: TGTGCCAGCAGTTACTCTGGGACAGGGGGAGAGACCCAGTACTTC. This gives the protein CASSYSGTGGETQYF.